Following are 8 T cell receptor beta chains from one sample sequenced in a study of blood T cell repertoires in COVID-19. Using immunoSEQ multiplex PCR, the repertoire was profiled, and TCRdb retains in-frame clones only, with some absent. In the table there are 45,000 to 60,000 clones, around nine tenths of which are singletons. The sample taken for sequencing was peripheral blood. Receptors originate from a man aged 55 to 70 with active or convalescent COVID-19.

The chain recombines TRBV2 with TRBJ2-7; 7 positions match TRBD1. Germline CDR1 and CDR2: SNHLY and FYNNEI. Trimming cost V 1 base and J 4 bases; bases outside gene matches: 7. The CDR3 runs to 15 residues. CDR3: CASSEDTGQIYEQYF. In DNA, the CDR3 is TGTGCCAGCAGTGAAGATACGGGACAGATTTACGAGCAGTACTTC. Full variable domain (missing parts from reference TRBV2 and TRBJ2-7): EPEVTQTPSHQVTQMGQEVILRCVPISNHLYFYWYRQILGQKVEFLVSFYNNEISEKSEIFDDQFSVERPDGSNFTLKIRSTKLEDSAMYFCASSEDTGQIYEQYFGPGTRLTVT.

The V and J genes are TRBV11-3 and TRBJ2-3; D perhaps matches TRBD1 (5 bases). Germline V gives CDR1 SGHNT, CDR2 YENEEA. The V and J ends lost 1 base and 4 bases respectively, with 6 bases between them. The CDR3 is 13 amino acids. The chain's CDR3 is CASSLAGSDTQYF. CDR3 coding DNA: TGTGCCAGCAGCTTAGCAGGGTCAGATACGCAGTATTTT.

This rearrangement joins TRBV27 to TRBJ2-7, with D tentatively TRBD1 (6 bases). CDR3 length: 14 residues. Germline CDR1 reads MNHEY; CDR2 reads SMNVEV (reference sequence). The V end was cut by 5 bases, the J end by 3 bases, with 14 bases between. The CDR3 loop reads CASSLNRVNYEQYF. CDR3 sequence (DNA): TGTGCCAGCAGTCTCAACAGGGTCAACTACGAGCAGTACTTC.

The chain is built from TRBV6-5 and TRBJ2-2; D possibly corresponds to TRBD2 (5 bases). With 2 bases removed from V and 4 bases from J, the gap between germline ends came to 14 bases. This CDR3 is built from 16 residues. The germline gives CDR1 MNHEY, CDR2 SVGAGI. The CDR3 nucleotides are TGTGCCAGCAGTTACAGCCGGGGAGAGGGCACCGGGGAGCTGTTTTTT. Protein product: CASSYSRGEGTGELFF.

On this clone: At one of its ends the junction is not consistent with the germline gene, which may arise from a read error. The chain links TRBV7-8 to TRBJ1-6; 7 positions match TRBD1. The CDR3 has 13 amino acids. CDR1 and CDR2 (germline): SGHVS, FQNEAQ. The CDR3 DNA sequence: TGTGCCAGTAGCTTCAGGGGGGAATCACCCCTCCACTTT. Its translation: CASSFRGESPLHF. Complete variable domain (other parts from reference TRBV7-8 and TRBJ1-6): GAGVSQSPRYKVAKRGQDVALRCDPISGHVSLFWYQQALGQGPEFLTYFQNEAQLDKSGLPSDRFFAERPEGSVSTLKIQRTQQEDSAVYLCASSFRGESPLHFGNGTRLTVT.

The chain combines TRBV11-3 with TRBJ2-3, with 10 positions matching TRBD1. Germline V gives CDR1 SGHNT, CDR2 YENEEA. CDR3 length: 15 amino acids. The V gene end was trimmed by 5 bases and the J gene end by 0 bases; junction bases not matched to a gene: 2. The CDR3: CASSRQGASTDTQYF. The CDR3 bases are TGTGCCAGCAGCCGACAGGGGGCTAGCACAGATACGCAGTATTTT.

The J gene is TRBJ1-5, the V gene TRBV7-9, with D maybe TRBD1 (6 bases). Germline V gene data show CDR1 as SEHNR and CDR2 as FQNEAQ (reference sequence). The CDR3 runs to 13 residues. V lost 5 bases and J lost 2, with 7 bases in between. Written as DNA, the CDR3 is TGTGCCAGCAGCCGACAGGGCAATCAGCCCCAGCATTTT. It codes for CASSRQGNQPQHF.

The CDR3 protein is CASTTLGGMNTEAFF. DNA for the CDR3: TGTGCCAGCACAACCCTTGGGGGCATGAACACTGAAGCTTTCTTT. The V gene is TRBV7-2, the J gene TRBJ1-1; weak D call: TRBD1 (6 bases). CDR1 is SGHTA, CDR2 FQGNSA, per germline. CDR3 length: 15 amino acids. Trimming left V 7 bases short and J 0 bases short, with 15 bases between.